This is a list of T cell receptor beta chains from one sample in a study of ipilimumab plus nivolumab after autologous stem cell transplantation. Assay used: immunoSEQ multiplex PCR; TCRdb lists only in-frame clones, some missing. The sample holds 9,000 to 15,000 clones, 69% seen once. Sequencing used PBMCs, obtained in a trial of ipilimumab plus nivolumab as post-transplant consolidation. The receptors derive from a male donor with diffuse large B-cell lymphoma. The CDR3 runs from the conserved cysteine through the conserved F or W. D genes are given only for firm matches. Some rows have no size entry. The others give once, few or many, or a class for an expanded clone.

v_gene	abundance	j_gene	d_gene	CDR3nt	CDR3aa
TRBV5-5	NA	TRBJ2-1	TRBD2	TGTGCCAGCAGCTTGCCGGGAGGGCCGGGGGATGAGCAGTTCTTC	CASSLPGGPGDEQFF
TRBV5-4	NA	TRBJ2-7	NA	TGTGCCAGCAGCTTGGTTGGCGAAATCTACGAGCAGTACTTC	CASSLVGEIYEQYF
TRBV7-2	NA	TRBJ1-2	NA	TGTGCCAGCAGCTCGGGGAGTGATTATGGCTACACCTTC	CASSSGSDYGYTF
TRBV7-2	NA	TRBJ2-7	NA	TGTGCCAGCAGCTTGGTGCACGAGCAGTACTTC	CASSLVHEQYF
TRBV5-1	NA	TRBJ2-4	NA	TGCGCCAGCCTGCGGACCTACAAAAACATTCAGTACTTC	CASLRTYKNIQYF
TRBV7-6	NA	TRBJ2-5	NA	TGTGCCAGCAGCTTATTCCCAGACCGGGGTCCTCAAGAGACCCAGTACTTC	CASSLFPDRGPQETQYF
TRBV5-1	NA	TRBJ2-1	NA	TGCGCCAGCAGCTTGGAGACTGACACCCATCTAAGGGGTGAGCAGTTCTTC	CASSLETDTHLRGEQFF
TRBV29-1	NA	TRBJ2-1	TRBD2	TGCAGCGTTGACCTTCGACTAGCGGGAGTCTACAATGAGCAGTTCTTC	CSVDLRLAGVYNEQFF
TRBV6-1	NA	TRBJ2-7	TRBD1	TGTGCCAGCGGGGACAGAACCTACGAGCAGTACTTC	CASGDRTYEQYF
TRBV5-8	few	TRBJ1-5	TRBD1	TGTGCCAGCATCCCTAAAGGGACAGGTCTTAGCAATCAGCCCCAGCATTTT	CASIPKGTGLSNQPQHF
TRBV10-1	NA	TRBJ1-1	TRBD1	TGCGCCAGCAGTGCGACAGGGCGGAACACTGAAGCTTTCTTT	CASSATGRNTEAFF
TRBV7-9	NA	TRBJ2-7	NA	TGTGCCAGCAGCTCCGGGAGCCCGACAGGGCGCTACGAGCAGTACTTC	CASSSGSPTGRYEQYF
TRBV2	medium-sized	TRBJ2-3	TRBD1	TGTGCCAGCAGTCCCGGGACAGGGTCCACAGATACGCAGTATTTT	CASSPGTGSTDTQYF
TRBV19	NA	TRBJ2-7	NA	TGTGCCAGTAGCACCCCGGGAAACTACGAGCAGTACTTC	CASSTPGNYEQYF
TRBV12-5	NA	TRBJ2-1	NA	TGTGCTAGTGGTTCAACTAGAGCCTACAATGAGCAGTTCTTC	CASGSTRAYNEQFF